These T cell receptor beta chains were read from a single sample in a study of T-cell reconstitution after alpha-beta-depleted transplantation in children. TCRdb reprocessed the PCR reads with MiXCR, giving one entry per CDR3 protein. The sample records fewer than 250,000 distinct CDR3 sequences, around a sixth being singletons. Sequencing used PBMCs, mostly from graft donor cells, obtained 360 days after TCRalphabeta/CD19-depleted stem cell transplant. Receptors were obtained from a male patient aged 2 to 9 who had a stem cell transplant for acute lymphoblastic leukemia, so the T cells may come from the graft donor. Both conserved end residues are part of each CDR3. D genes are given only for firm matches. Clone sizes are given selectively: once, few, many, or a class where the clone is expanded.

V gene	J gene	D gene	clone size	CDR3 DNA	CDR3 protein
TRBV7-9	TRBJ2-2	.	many	TGTGCCAGCAGCTCTTTGGAGAACACCGGGGAGCTGTTTTTT	CASSSLENTGELFF
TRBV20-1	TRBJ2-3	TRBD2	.	TGCAGTGCTAGAGATATGACTAGCGGGGTGACAGATACGCAGTATTTT	CSARDMTSGVTDTQYF
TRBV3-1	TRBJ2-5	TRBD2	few	TGTGCCAGCAGCCCCTCTGGACTAGTACAAGAGACCCAGTACTTC	CASSPSGLVQETQYF
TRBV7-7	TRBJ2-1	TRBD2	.	TGTGCCAGCAGCAACCTAGCGGGGGGCTCCAATGAGCAGTTCTTC	CASSNLAGGSNEQFF
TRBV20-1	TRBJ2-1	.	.	TGCAGTGCTAGACAGCGGCTCTCCTACAATGAGCAGTTCTTC	CSARQRLSYNEQFF
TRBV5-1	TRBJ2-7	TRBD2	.	TGCGCCAGCAGCTTGGCCCCACTAGCGGTGACCTCCTACGAGCAGTACTTC	CASSLAPLAVTSYEQYF
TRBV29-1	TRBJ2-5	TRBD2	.	TGCAGCGTGGCGCCTAGCGGGAGGGAAGAGACCCAGTACTTC	CSVAPSGREETQYF
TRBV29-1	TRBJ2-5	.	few	TGCAGCGTTGTTCGCGGGGAGGAGTTTGGGACCCAGTACTTC	CSVVRGEEFGTQYF
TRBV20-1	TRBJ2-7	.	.	TGCAGTGCTAGAGATATCCAGTACGAGCAGTACTTC	CSARDIQYEQYF
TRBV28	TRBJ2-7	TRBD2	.	TGTGCCAGCAGGCCCCGGACGGGGGGGACCCTTTACGAGCAGTACTTC	CASRPRTGGTLYEQYF
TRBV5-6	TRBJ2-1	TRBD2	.	TGTGCCAGCAGATCCGGACTAGCCCATGAGCAGTTCTTC	CASRSGLAHEQFF
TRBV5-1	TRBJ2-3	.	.	TGCGCCAGCAGCGCCGACTTGGGCTACGATACGCAGTATTTT	CASSADLGYDTQYF
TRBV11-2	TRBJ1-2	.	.	TGTGCCACCAGCCCCTTTCCCCAGGCTAACTATGGCTACACCTTC	CATSPFPQANYGYTF
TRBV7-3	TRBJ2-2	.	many	TGTGCCAGCAGCCCGACCGGGACCGGGGAGCTGTTTTTT	CASSPTGTGELFF
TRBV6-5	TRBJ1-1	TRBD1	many	TGTGCCAGCGGACAGGGACGGACGAACACTGAAGCTTTCTTT	CASGQGRTNTEAFF
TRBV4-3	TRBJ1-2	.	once	TGCGCCAGCAGCCAAGATTTGCAGGGACTTGGCTACACCTTC	CASSQDLQGLGYTF
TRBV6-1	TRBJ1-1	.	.	TGTGCCAGCAGTGACCGGGACGGAACAGACACTGAAGCTTTCTTT	CASSDRDGTDTEAFF
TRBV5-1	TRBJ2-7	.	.	TGCGCCAGCAGCTTGGCCGACAGCCTTTACGAGCAGTACTTC	CASSLADSLYEQYF
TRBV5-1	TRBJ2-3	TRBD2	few	TGCGCCAGCAGCTTAACAGCGGGGGCCGTTAGCACAGATACGCAGTATTTT	CASSLTAGAVSTDTQYF
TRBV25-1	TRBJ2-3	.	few	TGTGCCACAGAGGGGGGGCTTGGCACAGATACGCAGTATTTT	CATEGGLGTDTQYF
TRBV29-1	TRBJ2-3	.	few	TGCAGCGTTGAAGGCTTCGAGCTCAACACAGATACGCAGTATTTT	CSVEGFELNTDTQYF
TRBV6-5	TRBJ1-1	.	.	TGTGCCAGCAGTTACACGAAGCGCACTGAAGCTTTCTTT	CASSYTKRTEAFF
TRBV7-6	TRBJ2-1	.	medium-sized	TGTGCCAGCAGCTTAGAGCCCTCAGATTTTAACAATGAGCAGTTCTTC	CASSLEPSDFNNEQFF
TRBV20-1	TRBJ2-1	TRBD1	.	TGCAGTGCTAGTCCCGTCGGGGCCCCAGGGGGCAATGAGCAGTTCTTC	CSASPVGAPGGNEQFF
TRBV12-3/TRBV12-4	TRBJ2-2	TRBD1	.	TGTGTCAGCAGTTTAGGGACAGGCTCGAACACCGGGGAGCTGTTTTTT	CVSSLGTGSNTGELFF
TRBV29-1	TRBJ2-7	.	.	TGCAGCGTTGGGGAATCCTACGAGCAGTACTTC	CSVGESYEQYF
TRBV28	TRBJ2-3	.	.	TGTGCCAGCAGCGCCTTTAGAGGGTCGACGGCAGATACGCAGTATTTT	CASSAFRGSTADTQYF
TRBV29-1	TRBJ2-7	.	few	TGCAGCGTTGGCGCAGGACGCTCCTACGAGCAGTACTTC	CSVGAGRSYEQYF
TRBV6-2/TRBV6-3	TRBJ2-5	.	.	TGTGCCAGCAGTAATAGACTGACCCAGTACTTC	CASSNRLTQYF
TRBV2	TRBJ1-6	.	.	TGTGCCAGCAGTGATGGTCCAGGGGTTAATTCACCCCTCCACTTT	CASSDGPGVNSPLHF
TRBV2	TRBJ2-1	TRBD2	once	TGTGCCAGCTGTTTACGGACTAGCGGGAGGGCTTTGGGCTACAATGAGCAGTTCTTC	CASCLRTSGRALGYNEQFF
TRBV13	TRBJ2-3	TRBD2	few	TGTGCCAGCAGCCGCGATCTGGGACTAGTAGGAGATACGCAGTATTTT	CASSRDLGLVGDTQYF
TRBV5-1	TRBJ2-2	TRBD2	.	TGCGCCAGCAGCTTGCCTACTAGCGGGAATACCGGGGAGCTGTTTTTT	CASSLPTSGNTGELFF
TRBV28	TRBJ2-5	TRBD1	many	TGTGCCAGCAGTTTCGGGACAGGGTACCAAGAGACCCAGTACTTC	CASSFGTGYQETQYF
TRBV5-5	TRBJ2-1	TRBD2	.	TGTCCCAGCATCTGGGAAGGGACTAGCGGGGGGGATCTCTATGAGCAGTTCTTC	CPSIWEGTSGGDLYEQFF
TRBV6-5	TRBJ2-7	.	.	TGTGCCAGCAGTTACGGTGGGAGGAACTACGAGCAGTACTTC	CASSYGGRNYEQYF
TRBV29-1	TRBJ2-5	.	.	TGCAGCGTTCGCGGGTCCTTCCAAGAGACCCAGTACTTC	CSVRGSFQETQYF
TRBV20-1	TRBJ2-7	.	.	TGCAGTGCTAGAGATCCCTCCACTGGCGGGGCCTACGAGCAGTACTTC	CSARDPSTGGAYEQYF
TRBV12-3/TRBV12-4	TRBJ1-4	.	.	TGTGCCAGCAGTGTGCGAAATATTGAAAAACTGTTTTTT	CASSVRNIEKLFF
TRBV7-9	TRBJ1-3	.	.	TGTGCCAGCATTGGAGACACCATATATTTT	CASIGDTIYF